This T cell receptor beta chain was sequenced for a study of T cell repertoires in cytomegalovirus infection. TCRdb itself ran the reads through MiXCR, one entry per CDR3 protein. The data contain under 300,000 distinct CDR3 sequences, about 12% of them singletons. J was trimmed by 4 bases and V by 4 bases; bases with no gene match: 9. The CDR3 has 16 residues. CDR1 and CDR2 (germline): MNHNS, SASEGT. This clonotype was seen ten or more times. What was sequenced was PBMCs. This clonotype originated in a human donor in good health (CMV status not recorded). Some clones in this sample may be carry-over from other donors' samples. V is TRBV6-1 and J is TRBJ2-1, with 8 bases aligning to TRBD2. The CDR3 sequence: CASSASGGRRYNEQFF. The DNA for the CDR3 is TGTGCCAGCAGTGCAAGTGGCGGGAGGAGGTACAATGAGCAGTTCTTC.